Listed here is a single TCR beta chain. Germline lookup yields CDR1 SGHTA and CDR2 FQGTGA. The CDR3 covers 15 residues. V was clipped by 5 bases and J by 6 bases; unmatched bases: 3. It was with 60 Vbeta and 13 Jbeta primers that the PCR ran. Clones were read by immunoSEQ multiplex PCR, and TCRdb kept only the in-frame ones, dropping some. The sample yields about 110,000 clones, 65% to 85% seen once. The data are from a study of cytomegalovirus exposure and HLA in healthy donors. This rearrangement joins TRBV7-3 to TRBJ2-1; 14 bases align to TRBD2. The sequencing sample was made of PBMCs. This TCR was recovered from a woman younger than 45 in good health and CMV-seropositive. CDR3 protein: CASSLGTSGSNEQFF. Written as DNA, the CDR3 is TGTGCCAGCAGCCTGGGGACTAGCGGGAGCAATGAGCAGTTCTTC.